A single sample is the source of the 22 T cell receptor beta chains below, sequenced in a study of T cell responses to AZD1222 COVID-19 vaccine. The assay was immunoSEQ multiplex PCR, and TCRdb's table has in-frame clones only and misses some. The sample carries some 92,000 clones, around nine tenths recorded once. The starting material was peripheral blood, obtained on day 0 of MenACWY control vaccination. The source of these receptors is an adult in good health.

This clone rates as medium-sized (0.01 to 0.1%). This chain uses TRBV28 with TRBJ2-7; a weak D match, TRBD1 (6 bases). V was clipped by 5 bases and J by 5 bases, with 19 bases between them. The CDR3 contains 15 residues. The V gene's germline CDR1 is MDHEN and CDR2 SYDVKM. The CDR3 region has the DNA TGTGCCAGCAGTCCAGGGGACGGATCCCGAAACGAGCAGTACTTC. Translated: CASSPGDGSRNEQYF.

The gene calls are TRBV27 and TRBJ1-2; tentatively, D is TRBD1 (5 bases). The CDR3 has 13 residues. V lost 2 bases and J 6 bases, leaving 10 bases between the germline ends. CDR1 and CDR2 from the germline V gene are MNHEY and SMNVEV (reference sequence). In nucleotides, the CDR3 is TGTGCCAGCAGTTTAGCAGGGACGCATGGCTACACCTTC. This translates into CASSLAGTHGYTF.

DNA for the CDR3: TGTGCCAGCAGCTGGGGACCGCAGGGGGCTGGATCACCCCTCCACTTT. Translated: CASSWGPQGAGSPLHF. The chain links TRBV7-6 to TRBJ1-6, with 8 positions matching TRBD1. V lost 4 bases, J lost 10 bases, and 12 bases stayed unmatched. The CDR3 runs 16 residues. Germline V lookup: CDR1 SGHVS, CDR2 FNYEAQ. Combining the CDR3 with reference TRBV7-6 and TRBJ1-6 gives the whole variable domain GAGVSQSPRYKVTKRGQDVALRCDPISGHVSLYWYRQALGQGPEFLTYFNYEAQQDKSGLPNDRFSAERPEGSISTLTIQRTEQRDSAMYRCASSWGPQGAGSPLHFGNGTRLTVT.

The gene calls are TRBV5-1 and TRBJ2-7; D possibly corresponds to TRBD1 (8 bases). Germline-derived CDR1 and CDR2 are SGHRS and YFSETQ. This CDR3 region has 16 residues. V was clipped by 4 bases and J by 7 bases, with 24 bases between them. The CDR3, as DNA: TGCGCCAGCAGCCCGACAGGGGAGGGCGGACTGGGGGAGCAGTACTTC. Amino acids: CASSPTGEGGLGEQYF.

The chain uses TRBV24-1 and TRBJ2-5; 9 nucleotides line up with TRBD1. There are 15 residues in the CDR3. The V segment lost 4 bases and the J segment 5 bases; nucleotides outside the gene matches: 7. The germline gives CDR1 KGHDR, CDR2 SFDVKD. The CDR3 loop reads CATSEGGTGKETQYF. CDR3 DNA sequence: TGTGCCACCAGTGAGGGGGGGACAGGGAAGGAGACCCAGTACTTC.

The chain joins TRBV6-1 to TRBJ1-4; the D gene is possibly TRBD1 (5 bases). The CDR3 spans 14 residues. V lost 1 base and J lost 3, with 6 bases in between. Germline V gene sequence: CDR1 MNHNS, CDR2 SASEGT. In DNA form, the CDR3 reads TGTGCCAGCAGTGAAGGAGGGGCTAATGAAAAACTGTTTTTT. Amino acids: CASSEGGANEKLFF.

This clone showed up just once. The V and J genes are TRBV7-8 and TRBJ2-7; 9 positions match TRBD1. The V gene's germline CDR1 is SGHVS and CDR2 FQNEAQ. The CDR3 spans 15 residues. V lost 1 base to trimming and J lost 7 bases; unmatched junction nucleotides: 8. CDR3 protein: CASSLVATGGREQYF. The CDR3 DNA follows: TGTGCCAGCAGCTTAGTCGCCACAGGGGGCCGGGAGCAGTACTTC.

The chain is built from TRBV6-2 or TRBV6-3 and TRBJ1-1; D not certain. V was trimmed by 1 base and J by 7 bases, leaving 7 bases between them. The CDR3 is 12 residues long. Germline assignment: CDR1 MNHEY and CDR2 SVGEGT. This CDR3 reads CASSYLGLEAFF. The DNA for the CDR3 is TGTGCCAGCAGTTACTTAGGGCTTGAAGCTTTCTTT.

The CDR3 DNA reads as TGTGCCAGCAGCGGTGTTGGGAATGAGCAGTTCTTC. Protein product: CASSGVGNEQFF. This chain connects TRBV7-9 to TRBJ2-1; no firm D call. This CDR3 has 12 amino acids. Trimming removed 5 bases from V and 7 bases from J, with 9 bases in between. The V gene's germline CDR1 is SEHNR and CDR2 FQNEAQ (reference sequence).

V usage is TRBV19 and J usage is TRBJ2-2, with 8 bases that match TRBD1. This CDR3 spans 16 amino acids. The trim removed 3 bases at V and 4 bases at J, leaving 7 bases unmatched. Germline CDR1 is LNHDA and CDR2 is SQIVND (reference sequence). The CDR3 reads CASSMATGEITGELFF. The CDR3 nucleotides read TGTGCCAGTAGTATGGCGACAGGGGAAATCACCGGGGAGCTGTTTTTT.

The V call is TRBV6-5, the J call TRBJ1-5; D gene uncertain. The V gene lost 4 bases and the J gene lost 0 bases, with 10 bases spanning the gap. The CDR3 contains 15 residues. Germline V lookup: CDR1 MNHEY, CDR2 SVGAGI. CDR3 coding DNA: TGTGCCAGCAGTTCAAGCACGGATAGCAATCAGCCCCAGCATTTT. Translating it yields CASSSSTDSNQPQHF.

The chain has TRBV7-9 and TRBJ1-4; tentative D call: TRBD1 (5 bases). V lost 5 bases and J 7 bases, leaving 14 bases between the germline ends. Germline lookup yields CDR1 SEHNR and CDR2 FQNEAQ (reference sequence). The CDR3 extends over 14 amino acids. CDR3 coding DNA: TGTGCCAGCAGCACCCGCTGGGGCCGTGAAAAACTGTTTTTT. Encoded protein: CASSTRWGREKLFF.

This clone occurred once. This CDR3 is CASGGSGSTGELFF. In DNA form, the CDR3 reads TGTGCCAGCGGGGGGAGCGGAAGTACCGGGGAGCTGTTTTTT. This chain joins TRBV27 and TRBJ2-2, with a possible D match to TRBD2 (6 bases). The germline V and J ends were trimmed by 8 bases and 5 bases, with 15 bases remaining between them. From germline, CDR1 is MNHEY and CDR2 SMNVEV (reference sequence). The CDR3 covers 14 residues.

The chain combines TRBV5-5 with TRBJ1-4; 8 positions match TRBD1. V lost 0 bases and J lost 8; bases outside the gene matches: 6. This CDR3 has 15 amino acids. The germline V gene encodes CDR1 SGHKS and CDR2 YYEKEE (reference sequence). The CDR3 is CASSLADRGGEKLFF. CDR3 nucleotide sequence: TGTGCCAGCAGCTTGGCTGACAGGGGAGGGGAAAAACTGTTTTTT.

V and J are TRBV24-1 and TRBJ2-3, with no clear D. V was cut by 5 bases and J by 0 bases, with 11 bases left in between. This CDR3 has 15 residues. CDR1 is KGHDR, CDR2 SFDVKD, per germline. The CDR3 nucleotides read TGTGCCACCAGTGGAGCAGCTCCTAGCACAGATACGCAGTATTTT. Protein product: CATSGAAPSTDTQYF.

Here the CDR3 DNA reads TGTGCCAGTAGTATGGGACTGGGGGATGAGCAGTTCTTC. Protein: CASSMGLGDEQFF. V usage is TRBV19 and J usage is TRBJ2-1, with TRBD2 as a possible D gene (6 bases). This CDR3 is built from 13 residues. CDR1 and CDR2 from the germline V gene are LNHDA and SQIVND (reference sequence). Trimming stripped 3 bases from V and 8 bases from J, with 11 bases between.

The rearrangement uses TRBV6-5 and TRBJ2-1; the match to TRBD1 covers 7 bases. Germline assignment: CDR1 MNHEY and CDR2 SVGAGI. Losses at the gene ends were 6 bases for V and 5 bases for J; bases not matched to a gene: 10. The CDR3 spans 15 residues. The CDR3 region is CASRRGQRNHNEQFF. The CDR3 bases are TGTGCCAGCAGAAGGGGACAGAGGAACCACAATGAGCAGTTCTTC.

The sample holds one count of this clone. In DNA, the CDR3 is TGTGCCAGCAGCTTAGATGTCAGGGGGCAAAGCAGCAATCAGCCCCAGCATTTT. It is translated as CASSLDVRGQSSNQPQHF. V and J are TRBV11-2 and TRBJ1-5; 8 bases line up with TRBD1. V trimming: 0 bases; J trimming: 1 base; junction bases outside the gene matches: 8. The CDR3 loop spans 18 amino acids. From germline, CDR1 is SGHAT and CDR2 FQNNGV.

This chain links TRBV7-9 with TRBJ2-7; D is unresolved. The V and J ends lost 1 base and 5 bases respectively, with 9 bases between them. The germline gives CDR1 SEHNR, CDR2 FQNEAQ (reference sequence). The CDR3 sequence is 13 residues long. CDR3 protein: CASSLDLQNEQYF. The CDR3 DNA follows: TGTGCCAGCAGCTTAGACCTACAGAACGAGCAGTACTTC. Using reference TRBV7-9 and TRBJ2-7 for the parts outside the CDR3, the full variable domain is DTGVSQNPRHKITKRGQNVTFRCDPISEHNRLYWYRQTLGQGPEFLTYFQNEAQLEKSRLLSDRFSAERPKGSFSTLEIQRTEQGDSAMYLCASSLDLQNEQYFGPGTRLTVT.

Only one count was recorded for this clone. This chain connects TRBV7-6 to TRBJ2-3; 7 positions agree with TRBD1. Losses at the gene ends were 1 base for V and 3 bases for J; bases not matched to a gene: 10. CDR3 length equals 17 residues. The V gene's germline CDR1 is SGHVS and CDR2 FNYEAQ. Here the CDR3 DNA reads TGTGCCAGCAGCTTAGGTTTTAGAGGGACAGTAACAGATACGCAGTATTTT. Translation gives CASSLGFRGTVTDTQYF. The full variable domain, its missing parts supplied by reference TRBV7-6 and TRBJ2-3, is GAGVSQSPRYKVTKRGQDVALRCDPISGHVSLYWYRQALGQGPEFLTYFNYEAQQDKSGLPNDRFSAERPEGSISTLTIQRTEQRDSAMYRCASSLGFRGTVTDTQYFGPGTRLTVL.

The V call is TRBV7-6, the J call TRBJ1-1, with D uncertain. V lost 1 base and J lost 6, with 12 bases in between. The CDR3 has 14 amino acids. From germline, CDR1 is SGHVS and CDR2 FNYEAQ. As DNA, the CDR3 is TGTGCCAGCAGCTTAGGCCCACCCGGGGCTGAAGCTTTCTTT. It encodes CASSLGPPGAEAFF.

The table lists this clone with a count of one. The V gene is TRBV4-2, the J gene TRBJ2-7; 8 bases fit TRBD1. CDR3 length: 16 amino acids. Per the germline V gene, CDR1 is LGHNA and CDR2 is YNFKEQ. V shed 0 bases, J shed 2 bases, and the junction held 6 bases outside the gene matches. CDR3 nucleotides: TGTGCCAGCAGCCAAGAAAGACAGGGGCCTCCCTACGAGCAGTACTTC. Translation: CASSQERQGPPYEQYF.